This T cell receptor beta chain emerged from a study of cytomegalovirus exposure and HLA in healthy donors. J gave up 3 bases and V 2 bases, and 9 bases lay outside the gene matches. The CDR3 is 18 residues long. The germline gives CDR1 SGHVS, CDR2 FQNEAQ. The primer mix had 60 Vbeta and 13 Jbeta primers. Using immunoSEQ multiplex PCR, the repertoire was profiled, and TCRdb retains in-frame clones only, with some absent. The table lists around 140,000 clones, roughly 71% of them singletons. The sequenced material came from PBMCs. The sequence derives from a woman aged 40 to 50 in good health and CMV-seronegative. The chain is built from TRBV7-8 and TRBJ2-7, with 14 bases identical to TRBD2. CDR3 amino acids: CASSLKTSGGAVRYEQYF. CDR3 bases: TGTGCCAGCAGCTTAAAGACTAGCGGGGGGGCAGTACGCTACGAGCAGTACTTC. The full variable domain, its missing parts supplied by reference TRBV7-8 and TRBJ2-7, is GAGVSQSPRYKVAKRGQDVALRCDPISGHVSLFWYQQALGQGPEFLTYFQNEAQLDKSGLPSDRFFAERPEGSVSTLKIQRTQQEDSAVYLCASSLKTSGGAVRYEQYFGPGTRLTVT.